These T cell receptor beta chains were read from a single sample in a study of CD8 T cell repertoires and HIV-1 epitope variants. These TCRs are of unknown antigen specificity. The repertoire was sequenced with immunoSEQ multiplex PCR; TCRdb's copy has only in-frame clones and lacks some. The repertoire consists of some 6,000 clones, with 60% to 70% occurring once and the leading ten covering about 42%. Input material: cultured CD8+ T cells derived from PBMCs. The receptors here all came from a male donor with HIV. Each CDR3 is given with its conserved first and last residue. A D gene is named only where the DNA matches it firmly. Clone size is not always given. Where it is, it says once, few, many or a class for expanded clones.

medium-sized,TRBV27,.,TRBJ1-1,TGTGCCAGCAGCCCCTCCGACACTTACACTGAAGCTTTCTTT,CASSPSDTYTEAFF
.,TRBV7-8,TRBD2,TRBJ2-3,TGTGCCAGCAGCTTAGGTTACGCGGGGGGTCCCACAGATACGCAGTATTTT,CASSLGYAGGPTDTQYF
.,TRBV19,.,TRBJ2-5,TGTGCCAGTAGTATGGAGGAAAGCGCCCAAGAGACCCAGTACTTC,CASSMEESAQETQYF
once,TRBV9,TRBD2,TRBJ2-1,TGTGCCAGCAGCGTAGGCGCTAGCGGGGGGGATGAGCAGTTCTTC,CASSVGASGGDEQFF
.,TRBV19,.,TRBJ1-5,TGTGCCAGTAGTTCGGACAGCCGCAATCAGCCCCAGCATTTT,CASSSDSRNQPQHF
.,TRBV4-1,.,TRBJ2-2,TGCGCCAGCAGTTTGAGGCTTGGCACCGGGGAGCTGTTTTTT,CASSLRLGTGELFF
few,TRBV5-4,.,TRBJ2-7,TGTGCCAGCAGCTTGGGTGGCGAGCAGTACTTC,CASSLGGEQYF
.,TRBV9,.,TRBJ2-7,TGTGCCAGCAGCGTAGACAGGTCCTCCTACGAGCAGTACTTC,CASSVDRSSYEQYF
.,TRBV6-1,.,TRBJ2-2,TGTGCCAGCAGTGAAGCGACAGACACCGGGGAGCTGTTTTTT,CASSEATDTGELFF
.,TRBV28,.,TRBJ2-7,TGTGCCAGCAGTTTCGGTACCGAAGGGGTCGACTCCTACGAGCAGTACTTC,CASSFGTEGVDSYEQYF
.,TRBV7-9,TRBD1,TRBJ2-7,TGTGCCAGCAGCCATATGACAGGGGTTAGCGAGCAGTACTTC,CASSHMTGVSEQYF
once,TRBV7-9,.,TRBJ2-3,TGTGCCAGCAGCTTCTGGCAGACCTTCACAGATACGCAGTATTTT,CASSFWQTFTDTQYF
few,TRBV6-5,.,TRBJ1-5,TGTGCCAGCAGTTCCCTGGATAGCAATCAGCCCCAGCATTTT,CASSSLDSNQPQHF
few,TRBV6-5,.,TRBJ1-4,TGTGCCAGCAGTTCCTCAGTTGCAACTAATGAAAAACTGTTTTTT,CASSSSVATNEKLFF
.,TRBV7-2,TRBD1,TRBJ2-1,TGTGCCAGCAGCTTAGTAGGGGGCGCCTACAATGAGCAGTTCTTC,CASSLVGGAYNEQFF